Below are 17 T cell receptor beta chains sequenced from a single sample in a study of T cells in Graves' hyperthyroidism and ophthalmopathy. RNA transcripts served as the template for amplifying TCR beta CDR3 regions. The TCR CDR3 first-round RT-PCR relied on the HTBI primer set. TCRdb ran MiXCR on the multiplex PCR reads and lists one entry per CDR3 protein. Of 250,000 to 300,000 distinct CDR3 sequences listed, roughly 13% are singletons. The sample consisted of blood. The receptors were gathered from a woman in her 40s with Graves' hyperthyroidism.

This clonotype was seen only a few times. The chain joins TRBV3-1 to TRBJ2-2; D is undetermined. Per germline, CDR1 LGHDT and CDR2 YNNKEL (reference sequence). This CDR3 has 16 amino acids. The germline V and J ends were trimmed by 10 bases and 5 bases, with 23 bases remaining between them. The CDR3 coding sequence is TGTGCCACCTCTCAAGTCGGGTCGAAAGAGACCGGGGAGCTGTTTTTT. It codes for CATSQVGSKETGELFF.

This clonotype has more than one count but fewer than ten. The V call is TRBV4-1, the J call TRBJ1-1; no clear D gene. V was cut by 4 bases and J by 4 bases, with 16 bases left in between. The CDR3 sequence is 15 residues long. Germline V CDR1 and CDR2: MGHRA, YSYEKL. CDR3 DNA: TGCGCCAGCAGCCTAGGACGGGAAATCGGCACTGAAGCTTTCTTT. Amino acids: CASSLGREIGTEAFF.

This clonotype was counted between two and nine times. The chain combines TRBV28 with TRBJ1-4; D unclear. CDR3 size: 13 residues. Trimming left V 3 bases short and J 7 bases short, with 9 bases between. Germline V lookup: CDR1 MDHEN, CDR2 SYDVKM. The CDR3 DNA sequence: TGTGCCAGCAGTTTGTCAAGGTTTGAAAAACTGTTTTTT. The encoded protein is CASSLSRFEKLFF.

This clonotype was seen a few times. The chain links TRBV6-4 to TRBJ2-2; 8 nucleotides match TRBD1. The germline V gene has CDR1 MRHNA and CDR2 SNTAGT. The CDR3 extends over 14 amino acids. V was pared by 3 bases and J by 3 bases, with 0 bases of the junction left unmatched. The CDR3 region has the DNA TGTGCCAGCAGTGAACAGGGGGACACCGGGGAGCTGTTTTTT. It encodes CASSEQGDTGELFF.

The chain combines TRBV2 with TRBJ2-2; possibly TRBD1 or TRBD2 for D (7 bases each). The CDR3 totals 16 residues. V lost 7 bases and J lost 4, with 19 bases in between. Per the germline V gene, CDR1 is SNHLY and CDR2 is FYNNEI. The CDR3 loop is CASTKGRGRGTGELFF. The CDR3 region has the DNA TGTGCCAGCACCAAGGGGAGGGGGCGCGGCACCGGGGAGCTGTTTTTT. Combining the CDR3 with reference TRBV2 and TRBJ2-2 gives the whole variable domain EPEVTQTPSHQVTQMGQEVILRCVPISNHLYFYWYRQILGQKVEFLVSFYNNEISEKSEIFDDQFSVERPDGSNFTLKIRSTKLEDSAMYFCASTKGRGRGTGELFFGEGSRLTVL.

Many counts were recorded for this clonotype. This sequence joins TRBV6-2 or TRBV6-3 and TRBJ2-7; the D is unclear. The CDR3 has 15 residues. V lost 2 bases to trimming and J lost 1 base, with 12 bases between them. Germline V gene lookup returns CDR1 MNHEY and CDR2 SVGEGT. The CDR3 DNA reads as TGTGCCAGCAGTTACCGCCCTGGACCGTCCTACGAGCAGTACTTC. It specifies CASSYRPGPSYEQYF.

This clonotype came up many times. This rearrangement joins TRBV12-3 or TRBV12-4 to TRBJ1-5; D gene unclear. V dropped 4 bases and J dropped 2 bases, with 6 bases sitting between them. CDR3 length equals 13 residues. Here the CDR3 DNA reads TGTGCCAGCAGTTGGGGTGGCAATCAGCCCCAGCATTTT. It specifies CASSWGGNQPQHF.

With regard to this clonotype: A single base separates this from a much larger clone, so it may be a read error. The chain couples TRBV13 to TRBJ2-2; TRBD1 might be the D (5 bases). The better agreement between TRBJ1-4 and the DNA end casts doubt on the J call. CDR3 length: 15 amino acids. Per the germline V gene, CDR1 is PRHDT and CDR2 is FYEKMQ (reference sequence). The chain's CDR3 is CTSSFRQRRREKLFF. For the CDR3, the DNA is TGTACCAGCAGCTTCCGACAGCGAAGACGGGAAAAACTGTTTTTT.

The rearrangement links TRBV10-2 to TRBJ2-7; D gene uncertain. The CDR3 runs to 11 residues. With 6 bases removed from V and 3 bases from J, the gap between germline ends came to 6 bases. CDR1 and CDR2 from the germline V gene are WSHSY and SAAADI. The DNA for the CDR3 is TGCGCCAGCAGGAAGGGCTACGAGCAGTACTTC. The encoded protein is CASRKGYEQYF.

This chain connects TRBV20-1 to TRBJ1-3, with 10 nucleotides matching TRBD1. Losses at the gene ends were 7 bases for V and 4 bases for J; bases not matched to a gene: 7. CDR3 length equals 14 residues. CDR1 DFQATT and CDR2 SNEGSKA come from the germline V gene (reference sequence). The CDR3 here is CSGGRQGAGNTIYF. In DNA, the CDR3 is TGCAGTGGGGGCCGACAGGGGGCAGGAAACACCATATATTTT.

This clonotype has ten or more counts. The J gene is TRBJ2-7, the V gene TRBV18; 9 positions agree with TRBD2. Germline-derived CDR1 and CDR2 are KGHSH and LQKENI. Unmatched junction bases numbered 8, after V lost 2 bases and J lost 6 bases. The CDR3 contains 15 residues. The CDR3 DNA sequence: TGTGCCAGCTCACCAGAAGGTCTAGCGGGACGCGAGCAGTACTTC. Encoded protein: CASSPEGLAGREQYF.

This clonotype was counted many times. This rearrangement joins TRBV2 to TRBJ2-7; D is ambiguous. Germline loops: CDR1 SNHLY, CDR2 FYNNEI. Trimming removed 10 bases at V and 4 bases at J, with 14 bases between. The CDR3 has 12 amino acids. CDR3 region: CATLSNRYEQYF. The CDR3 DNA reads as TGTGCCACGTTAAGCAATAGGTACGAGCAGTACTTC.

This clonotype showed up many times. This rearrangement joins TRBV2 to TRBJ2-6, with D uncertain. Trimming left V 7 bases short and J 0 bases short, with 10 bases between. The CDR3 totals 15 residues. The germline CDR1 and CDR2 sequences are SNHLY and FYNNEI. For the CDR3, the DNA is TGTGCCAGCACCCCAGGCTTCTCTGGGGCCAACGTCCTGACTTTC. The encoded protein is CASTPGFSGANVLTF.

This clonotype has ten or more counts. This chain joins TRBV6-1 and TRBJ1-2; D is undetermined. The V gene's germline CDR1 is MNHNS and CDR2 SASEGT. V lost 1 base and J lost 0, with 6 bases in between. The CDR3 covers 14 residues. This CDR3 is CASSEDAANYGYTF. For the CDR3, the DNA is TGTGCCAGCAGTGAAGACGCCGCTAACTATGGCTACACCTTC.

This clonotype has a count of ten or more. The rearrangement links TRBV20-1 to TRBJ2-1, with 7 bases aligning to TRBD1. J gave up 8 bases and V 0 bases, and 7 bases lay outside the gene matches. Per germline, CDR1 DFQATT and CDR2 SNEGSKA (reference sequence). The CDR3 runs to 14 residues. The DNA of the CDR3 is TGCAGTGCTAGAGATTGGCAGGGGGTTGATGAGCAGTTCTTC. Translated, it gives CSARDWQGVDEQFF.

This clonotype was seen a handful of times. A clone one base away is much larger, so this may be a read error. DNA for the CDR3: TGTGCCAGCAGCGTACAGGGGACAGAGACCCAGCACTTC. Amino acid sequence: CASSVQGTETQHF. The chain combines TRBV3-1 with TRBJ2-5; 7 positions agree with TRBD1. Germline V CDR1 and CDR2: LGHDT, YNNKEL (reference sequence). The CDR3 loop spans 13 amino acids.

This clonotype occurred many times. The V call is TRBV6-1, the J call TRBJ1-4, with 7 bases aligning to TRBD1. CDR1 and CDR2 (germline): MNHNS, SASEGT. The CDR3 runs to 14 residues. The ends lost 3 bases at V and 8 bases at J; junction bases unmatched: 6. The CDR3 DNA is TGTGCCAGCAGTGAGGGACAGAGAAGGGAAAAACTGTTTTTT. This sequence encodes CASSEGQRREKLFF.